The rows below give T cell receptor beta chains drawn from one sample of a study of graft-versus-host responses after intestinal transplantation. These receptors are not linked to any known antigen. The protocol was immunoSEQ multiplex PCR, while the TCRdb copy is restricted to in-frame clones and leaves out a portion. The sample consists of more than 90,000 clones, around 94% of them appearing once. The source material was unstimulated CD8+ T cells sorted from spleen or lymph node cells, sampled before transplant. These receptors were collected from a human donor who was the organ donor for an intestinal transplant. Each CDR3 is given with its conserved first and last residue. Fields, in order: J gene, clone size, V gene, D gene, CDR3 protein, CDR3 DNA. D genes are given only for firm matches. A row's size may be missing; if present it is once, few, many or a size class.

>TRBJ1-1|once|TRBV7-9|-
CASSSRPTVENTEAFF
TGTGCCAGCAGCTCGAGACCGACAGTTGAGAACACTGAAGCTTTCTTT
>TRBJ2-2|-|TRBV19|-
CASSIGVGELFF
TGTGCCAGTAGTATCGGGGTGGGGGAGCTGTTTTTT
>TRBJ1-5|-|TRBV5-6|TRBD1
CASSLGTGNQPQHF
TGTGCCAGCAGCTTGGGGACAGGGAATCAGCCCCAGCATTTT
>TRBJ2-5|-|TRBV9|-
CASSVGGGVQETQYF
TGTGCCAGCAGCGTCGGGGGTGGGGTACAAGAGACCCAGTACTTC
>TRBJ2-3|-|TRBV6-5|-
CASSGGGSTDTQYF
TGTGCCAGCAGCGGGGGCGGAAGCACAGATACGCAGTATTTT
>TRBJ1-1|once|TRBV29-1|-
CSVDADSEAFF
TGCAGCGTTGATGCGGACTCCGAAGCTTTCTTT
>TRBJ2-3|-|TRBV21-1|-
CASSKEERDTDTQYF
TGTGCCAGCAGCAAAGAGGAGCGGGACACAGATACGCAGTATTTT
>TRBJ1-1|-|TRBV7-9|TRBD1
CASSLTGKGEAFF
TGTGCCAGCAGCCTGACAGGGAAGGGTGAAGCTTTCTTT
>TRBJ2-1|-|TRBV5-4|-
CASSLAGDEQFF
TGTGCCAGCAGCTTGGCTGGAGATGAGCAGTTCTTC
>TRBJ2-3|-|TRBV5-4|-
CASSLAVMFIRGTDTQYF
TGTGCCAGCAGCTTGGCCGTGATGTTTATCAGGGGCACAGATACGCAGTATTTT
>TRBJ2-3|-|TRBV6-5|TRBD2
CASSYVRGADTQYF
TGTGCCAGCAGTTACGTGCGGGGGGCAGATACGCAGTATTTT
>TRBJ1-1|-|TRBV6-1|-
CASSKTVNTEAFF
TGTGCCAGCAGCAAGACAGTGAACACTGAAGCTTTCTTT
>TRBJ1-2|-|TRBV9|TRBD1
CASSAGQGNGYTF
TGTGCCAGCAGCGCCGGACAGGGAAACGGCTACACCTTC
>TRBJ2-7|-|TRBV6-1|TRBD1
CASSEVPPGTGPYEQYF
TGTGCCAGCAGTGAAGTTCCGCCCGGGACAGGTCCCTACGAGCAGTACTTC
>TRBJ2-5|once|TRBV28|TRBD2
CASSSPREPQETQYF
TGTGCCAGCAGTTCCCCGCGGGAGCCGCAAGAGACCCAGTACTTC
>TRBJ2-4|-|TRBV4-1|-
CASSHPPRTRVAKNIQYF
TGCGCCAGCAGCCACCCCCCAAGGACAAGAGTAGCCAAAAACATTCAGTACTTC
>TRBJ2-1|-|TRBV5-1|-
CASSLARGTYNEQFF
TGCGCCAGCAGCTTGGCACGAGGAACCTACAATGAGCAGTTCTTC
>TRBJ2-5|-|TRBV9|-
CASSVVGGTSETQYF
TGTGCCAGCAGCGTAGTAGGTGGGACATCAGAGACCCAGTACTTC
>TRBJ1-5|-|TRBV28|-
CASSLWTGSNQPQHF
TGTGCCAGCAGTTTATGGACGGGTAGCAATCAGCCCCAGCATTTT
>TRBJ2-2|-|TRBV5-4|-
CASSLVAGAGELFF
TGTGCCAGCAGCTTGGTTGCAGGGGCCGGGGAGCTGTTTTTT
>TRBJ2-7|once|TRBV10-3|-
CAMDSGPSSYEQYF
TGTGCCATGGACAGCGGACCGAGCTCCTACGAGCAGTACTTC
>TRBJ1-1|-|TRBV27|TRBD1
CASSWTGDRQAFF
TGTGCCAGCAGTTGGACAGGAGATCGGCAAGCTTTCTTT
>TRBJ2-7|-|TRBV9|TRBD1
CASSAGTGRAEQYF
TGTGCCAGCAGCGCCGGGACAGGGAGAGCCGAGCAGTACTTC
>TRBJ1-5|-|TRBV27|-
CASSWRGEGQPQHF
TGTGCCAGCAGCTGGAGGGGGGAGGGACAGCCCCAGCATTTT
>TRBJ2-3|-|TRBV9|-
CASSAPWDTQYF
TGTGCCAGCAGCGCACCATGGGATACGCAGTATTTT
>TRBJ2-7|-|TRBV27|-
CASSLFWGHEQYF
TGTGCCAGCAGTTTATTTTGGGGGCACGAGCAGTACTTC
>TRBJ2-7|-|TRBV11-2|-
CASSLGTPYEQYF
TGTGCCAGCAGCTTGGGCACCCCCTACGAGCAGTACTTC
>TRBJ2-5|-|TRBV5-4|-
CASSLGQLNQETQYF
TGTGCCAGCAGCTTGGGACAACTTAACCAAGAGACCCAGTACTTC
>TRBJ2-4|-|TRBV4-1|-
CASSQVFLRGAAKNIQYF
TGCGCCAGCAGCCAAGTTTTCCTGAGGGGGGCAGCCAAAAACATTCAGTACTTC
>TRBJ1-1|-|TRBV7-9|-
CASSLGAGTTEAFF
TGTGCCAGCAGCTTAGGGGCAGGGACCACTGAAGCTTTCTTT
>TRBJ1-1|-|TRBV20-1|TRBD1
CSARGDRGDFF
TGCAGTGCTAGAGGGGACAGGGGGGATTTCTTT
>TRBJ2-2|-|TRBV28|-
CASSLTITGELFF
TGTGCCAGCAGTTTGACTATCACCGGGGAGCTGTTTTTT
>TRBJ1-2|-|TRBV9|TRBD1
CASSVSGTGSYGYTF
TGTGCCAGCAGCGTTTCCGGGACAGGGTCCTATGGCTACACCTTC
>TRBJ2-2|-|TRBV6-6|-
CASLWAGELFF
TGTGCCAGCCTCTGGGCCGGGGAGCTGTTTTTT
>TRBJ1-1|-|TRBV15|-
CATSRVKWTANTEAFF
TGTGCCACCAGCAGAGTTAAGTGGACGGCGAACACTGAAGCTTTCTTT
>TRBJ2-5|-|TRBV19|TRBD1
CASSPTGGGRETQYF
TGTGCCAGTAGTCCGACAGGGGGCGGTCGGGAGACCCAGTACTTC
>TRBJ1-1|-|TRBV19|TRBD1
CASSAGGVTEAFF
TGTGCCAGTAGCGCAGGGGGAGTTACTGAAGCTTTCTTT
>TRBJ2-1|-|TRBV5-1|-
CASSLAGSNEQFF
TGCGCCAGCAGCTTGGCGGGTAGCAATGAGCAGTTCTTC
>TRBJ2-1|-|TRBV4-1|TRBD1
CASSQGRGQEQFF
TGCGCCAGCAGCCAAGGCAGGGGGCAGGAGCAGTTCTTC
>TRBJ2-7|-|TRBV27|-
CASSLPGQRVYEQYF
TGTGCCAGCAGTTTACCAGGGCAGCGCGTATACGAGCAGTACTTC
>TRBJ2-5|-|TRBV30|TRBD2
CAWNRTSGNQETQYF
TGTGCCTGGAATCGGACTAGCGGAAACCAAGAGACCCAGTACTTC
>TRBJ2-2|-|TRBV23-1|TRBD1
CASIRTGGKTPGELFF
TGCGCCAGCATCCGGACAGGGGGGAAAACACCCGGGGAGCTGTTTTTT